The rows below give T cell receptor beta chains drawn from one sample of a study of cytomegalovirus exposure and HLA in healthy donors. The protocol was immunoSEQ multiplex PCR, while the TCRdb copy is restricted to in-frame clones and leaves out a portion. The table lists approximately 160,000 clones, roughly 80% of them singletons. Input material: PBMCs. The receptors come from a boy aged 2 to 10 in good health and CMV-seronegative. Each CDR3 is given with its conserved first and last residue. Each record gives: clone size, V gene, J gene, D gene, CDR3 DNA, CDR3 protein. D genes are given only for firm matches. Only part of the rows carry a size: once, few, many, or a class if the clone is expanded.

clone_size: .; v_call: TRBV30; j_call: TRBJ1-1; d_call: .; cdr3_nt: TGTGCCTGGGCGCGGAGGGTAGGCACTGAAGCTTTCTTT; cdr3_aa: CAWARRVGTEAFF
clone_size: .; v_call: TRBV29-1; j_call: TRBJ1-1; d_call: .; cdr3_nt: TGCAGCGCTCGCCAGTCGAACACTGAAGCTTTCTTT; cdr3_aa: CSARQSNTEAFF
clone_size: .; v_call: TRBV5-6; j_call: TRBJ2-1; d_call: TRBD1; cdr3_nt: TGTGCCAGCAGCACTAGGACAGGGGGCAATGAGCAGTTCTTC; cdr3_aa: CASSTRTGGNEQFF
clone_size: .; v_call: TRBV15; j_call: TRBJ1-4; d_call: TRBD1; cdr3_nt: TGTGCCACGGGACAGGTCTCAACTAATGAAAAACTGTTTTTT; cdr3_aa: CATGQVSTNEKLFF
clone_size: .; v_call: TRBV19; j_call: TRBJ1-2; d_call: .; cdr3_nt: TGTGCCAGTAGTGAAAGTGCCAGGTCGGGCTACACCTTC; cdr3_aa: CASSESARSGYTF
clone_size: .; v_call: TRBV5-6; j_call: TRBJ2-3; d_call: TRBD1; cdr3_nt: TGTGCCAGCAGCCCAGGACAGGGGGGAGTTACGCAGTATTTT; cdr3_aa: CASSPGQGGVTQYF
clone_size: .; v_call: TRBV5-1; j_call: TRBJ1-1; d_call: .; cdr3_nt: TGCGCCAGCAGCTACACAGGTCTTGAAGCTTTCTTT; cdr3_aa: CASSYTGLEAFF
clone_size: .; v_call: TRBV5-4; j_call: TRBJ1-5; d_call: TRBD1; cdr3_nt: TGTGCCAGCAGCTTGTTAACGGGACAGGGATTTTCTCAGCCCCAGCATTTT; cdr3_aa: CASSLLTGQGFSQPQHF
clone_size: .; v_call: TRBV4-1; j_call: TRBJ1-1; d_call: .; cdr3_nt: TGCGCCAGCAGCTCTCAATGGTGGGGGGGAACTGAAGCTTTCTTT; cdr3_aa: CASSSQWWGGTEAFF
clone_size: .; v_call: TRBV2; j_call: TRBJ1-5; d_call: .; cdr3_nt: TGTGCCAGCAGTGAAGAGGGCGGGGGGCAGCCCCAGCATTTT; cdr3_aa: CASSEEGGGQPQHF
clone_size: .; v_call: TRBV2; j_call: TRBJ2-2; d_call: .; cdr3_nt: TGTGCCAGCAGTGAATCGGCGGCGAACACCGGGGAGCTGTTTTTT; cdr3_aa: CASSESAANTGELFF
clone_size: .; v_call: TRBV6-1; j_call: TRBJ2-2; d_call: TRBD1; cdr3_nt: TGTGCCAGCACCCTAGACAGGGCCACCGGGGAGCTGTTTTTT; cdr3_aa: CASTLDRATGELFF
clone_size: .; v_call: TRBV27; j_call: TRBJ2-7; d_call: TRBD2; cdr3_nt: TGTGCCAGCCGTACCCCTCGGACTAGCGGGAGGGCCGTATCCTACGAGCAGTACTTC; cdr3_aa: CASRTPRTSGRAVSYEQYF
clone_size: .; v_call: TRBV6-1; j_call: TRBJ2-3; d_call: TRBD2; cdr3_nt: TGTGCCAGCAGCGTGGGGACTAGCGGGGGGGATACGCAGTATTTT; cdr3_aa: CASSVGTSGGDTQYF
clone_size: .; v_call: TRBV27; j_call: TRBJ1-5; d_call: .; cdr3_nt: TGTGCCAGCATGATCAGGGGAGGCAATCAGCCCCAGCATTTT; cdr3_aa: CASMIRGGNQPQHF
clone_size: .; v_call: TRBV6-6; j_call: TRBJ2-7; d_call: .; cdr3_nt: TGTGCCAGCAGTTACCCCCGGGACTTCTCCTACGAGCAGTACTTC; cdr3_aa: CASSYPRDFSYEQYF
clone_size: .; v_call: TRBV5-4; j_call: TRBJ2-7; d_call: TRBD1; cdr3_nt: TGTGCCAGCAGCAGATCGGGACAGAAGCTCTACGAGCAGTACTTC; cdr3_aa: CASSRSGQKLYEQYF
clone_size: .; v_call: TRBV19; j_call: TRBJ1-1; d_call: TRBD1; cdr3_nt: TGTGCCAGTAGTCTAAACAGGGGCGGCACTGAAGCTTTCTTT; cdr3_aa: CASSLNRGGTEAFF
clone_size: few; v_call: TRBV10-3; j_call: TRBJ2-7; d_call: TRBD1; cdr3_nt: TGTGCCATCAGTGAGTCGCAGGGGGTCATCTTC; cdr3_aa: CAISESQGVIF
clone_size: .; v_call: TRBV7-8; j_call: TRBJ2-3; d_call: .; cdr3_nt: TGTGCCAGCAGCTTAGTTCGCGGTAGCACAGATACGCAGTATTTT; cdr3_aa: CASSLVRGSTDTQYF
clone_size: once; v_call: TRBV9; j_call: TRBJ2-7; d_call: .; cdr3_nt: TGTGCCAGCAGCGTAACAGGGTTCCCCTACGAGCAGTACTTC; cdr3_aa: CASSVTGFPYEQYF
clone_size: .; v_call: TRBV5-1; j_call: TRBJ1-5; d_call: TRBD1; cdr3_nt: TGCGCCAGCAGCTTGGGCCCGGGACAGGGGGTTACCTCTAGCAATCAGCCCCAGCATTTT; cdr3_aa: CASSLGPGQGVTSSNQPQHF
clone_size: .; v_call: TRBV6-5; j_call: TRBJ2-1; d_call: TRBD2; cdr3_nt: TGTGCCAGCAGTATAGCGGGAGGCACGGGCGATGAGCAGTTCTTC; cdr3_aa: CASSIAGGTGDEQFF
clone_size: .; v_call: TRBV11-2; j_call: TRBJ2-1; d_call: TRBD2; cdr3_nt: TGTGCCAGCAGCTTCACTAGCGGTAGCTCCTACAATGAGCAGTTCTTC; cdr3_aa: CASSFTSGSSYNEQFF
clone_size: .; v_call: TRBV19; j_call: TRBJ2-1; d_call: TRBD2; cdr3_nt: TGTGCCAGTAGTCGGGGACTAGAAGTCGATGAGCAGTTCTTC; cdr3_aa: CASSRGLEVDEQFF
clone_size: .; v_call: TRBV7-7; j_call: TRBJ2-1; d_call: TRBD2; cdr3_nt: TGTGCTAGCAGCCCCAGACTAGCGGGAGTGAATGAGCAGTTCTTC; cdr3_aa: CASSPRLAGVNEQFF
clone_size: .; v_call: TRBV28; j_call: TRBJ2-1; d_call: TRBD1; cdr3_nt: TGTGCCAGCATCGGACAGGGGATTAGAGGGGCCTACAATGAGCAGTTCTTC; cdr3_aa: CASIGQGIRGAYNEQFF
clone_size: .; v_call: TRBV5-4; j_call: TRBJ1-1; d_call: TRBD1; cdr3_nt: TGTGCCAGCAGCCTCCGGGACAGGGGTATGTTTGGAGCTTTCTTT; cdr3_aa: CASSLRDRGMFGAFF
clone_size: .; v_call: TRBV7-8; j_call: TRBJ2-7; d_call: TRBD1; cdr3_nt: TGTGCCAGCAGTCGGGACAGGGGTTCCTACGAGCAGTACTTC; cdr3_aa: CASSRDRGSYEQYF
clone_size: .; v_call: TRBV6-1; j_call: TRBJ1-1; d_call: TRBD1; cdr3_nt: TGTGCCAGCAGTGAACAGGGGGTTTTTACTGAAGCTTTCTTT; cdr3_aa: CASSEQGVFTEAFF
clone_size: .; v_call: TRBV18; j_call: TRBJ2-5; d_call: .; cdr3_nt: TGTGCCAGCTCACCGGTAGACAGTTCGTACCAAGAGACCCAGTACTTC; cdr3_aa: CASSPVDSSYQETQYF
clone_size: few; v_call: TRBV6-5; j_call: TRBJ2-4; d_call: TRBD2; cdr3_nt: TGTGCCAGCAGTTACTCGACTAGCGGGGGCAAAAACATTCAGTACTTC; cdr3_aa: CASSYSTSGGKNIQYF
clone_size: .; v_call: TRBV19; j_call: TRBJ2-5; d_call: TRBD2; cdr3_nt: TGTGCCAGTAGTATTCCCTCGACTAGCGCGACCCAAGAGACCCAGTACTTC; cdr3_aa: CASSIPSTSATQETQYF
clone_size: .; v_call: TRBV11-2; j_call: TRBJ2-7; d_call: .; cdr3_nt: TGTGCCAGCAGCTTAGGTGTCAGTTCCTACGAGCAGTACTTC; cdr3_aa: CASSLGVSSYEQYF
clone_size: .; v_call: TRBV19; j_call: TRBJ2-1; d_call: TRBD2; cdr3_nt: TGTGCCAGTAGTATAGCGGGAGGGCCGAGCAATGAGCAGTTCTTC; cdr3_aa: CASSIAGGPSNEQFF
clone_size: .; v_call: TRBV6-5; j_call: TRBJ2-1; d_call: .; cdr3_nt: TGTGCCAGCAATCCGGGGAACAATGAGCAGTTCTTC; cdr3_aa: CASNPGNNEQFF
clone_size: .; v_call: TRBV11-1; j_call: TRBJ2-1; d_call: .; cdr3_nt: TGTGCCAGCACCACGGACAGTCGGCTATCGGAGCAGTTCTTC; cdr3_aa: CASTTDSRLSEQFF
clone_size: .; v_call: TRBV7-9; j_call: TRBJ2-3; d_call: .; cdr3_nt: TGTGCCAGCAGCTTAGTCTGGGCGAGCACAGATACGCAGTATTTT; cdr3_aa: CASSLVWASTDTQYF
clone_size: .; v_call: TRBV7-7; j_call: TRBJ2-5; d_call: .; cdr3_nt: TGTGCTAGCAGCTTAACGCCGGGACAAGAGACCCAGTACTTC; cdr3_aa: CASSLTPGQETQYF
clone_size: .; v_call: TRBV10-3; j_call: TRBJ2-3; d_call: .; cdr3_nt: TGTGCCATCAGTGACCAGCGGGATACGCAGTATTTT; cdr3_aa: CAISDQRDTQYF
clone_size: .; v_call: TRBV7-9; j_call: TRBJ1-1; d_call: .; cdr3_nt: TGTGCCAGCAGTTTGACAGGGAACACTGAAGCTTTCTTT; cdr3_aa: CASSLTGNTEAFF
clone_size: .; v_call: TRBV30; j_call: TRBJ1-6; d_call: .; cdr3_nt: TGTGCCTGGTGCCCCCGGGTCTATAATTCACCCCTCCACTTT; cdr3_aa: CAWCPRVYNSPLHF
clone_size: .; v_call: TRBV11-2; j_call: TRBJ2-7; d_call: TRBD2; cdr3_nt: TGTGCCAGCAGCCTCCGGGACTATTCTTCCTACGAGCAGTACTTC; cdr3_aa: CASSLRDYSSYEQYF
clone_size: .; v_call: TRBV30; j_call: TRBJ1-4; d_call: TRBD1; cdr3_nt: TGTGCCTGGAACGCAGGGGGGGAAAAACTGTTTTTT; cdr3_aa: CAWNAGGEKLFF
clone_size: .; v_call: TRBV5-4; j_call: TRBJ2-3; d_call: .; cdr3_nt: TGTGCCAGCAGCTCCTCCCTAGGGGCAGATACGCAGTATTTT; cdr3_aa: CASSSSLGADTQYF
clone_size: .; v_call: TRBV28; j_call: TRBJ1-5; d_call: .; cdr3_nt: TGTGCCAGCAGTTCAACGCAGGGGAGCAATCAGCCCCAGCATTTT; cdr3_aa: CASSSTQGSNQPQHF
clone_size: once; v_call: TRBV6-5; j_call: TRBJ2-3; d_call: .; cdr3_nt: TGTGCCAGCAGCCCCCGAAACAGACGCACAGATACGCAGTATTTT; cdr3_aa: CASSPRNRRTDTQYF
clone_size: .; v_call: TRBV7-9; j_call: TRBJ2-7; d_call: TRBD1; cdr3_nt: TGTGCCAGCAGCTCGGAACGGACAGGGACTTCCTACGAGCAGTACTTC; cdr3_aa: CASSSERTGTSYEQYF
clone_size: few; v_call: TRBV5-6; j_call: TRBJ1-4; d_call: .; cdr3_nt: TGTGCCAGCAGCTTGGTAGACACAGGACGAACTAATGAAAAACTGTTTTTT; cdr3_aa: CASSLVDTGRTNEKLFF
clone_size: .; v_call: TRBV5-4; j_call: TRBJ1-2; d_call: TRBD1; cdr3_nt: TGTGCCAGCAGCTCATTAGGGGGACAGGGGGCGAATGGCTACACCTTC; cdr3_aa: CASSSLGGQGANGYTF
clone_size: .; v_call: TRBV12-5; j_call: TRBJ2-7; d_call: TRBD1; cdr3_nt: TGTGCTAGTGGTTACTCCAGGGGGGAGCAGTACTTC; cdr3_aa: CASGYSRGEQYF
clone_size: few; v_call: TRBV2; j_call: TRBJ1-5; d_call: TRBD1; cdr3_nt: TGTGCCAGCAGGGAGACAGGGGGTTCGTATCAGCCCCAGCATTTT; cdr3_aa: CASRETGGSYQPQHF
clone_size: .; v_call: TRBV5-1; j_call: TRBJ2-3; d_call: .; cdr3_nt: TGCGCCAGCAGCTTGGCCCAGAGCACAGATACGCAGTATTTT; cdr3_aa: CASSLAQSTDTQYF
clone_size: .; v_call: TRBV5-6; j_call: TRBJ1-1; d_call: .; cdr3_nt: TGTGCCAGCAGCTTGAAAATACAGGGGAACACTGAAGCTTTCTTT; cdr3_aa: CASSLKIQGNTEAFF
clone_size: once; v_call: TRBV27; j_call: TRBJ1-1; d_call: TRBD1; cdr3_nt: TGTGCCAGCAGTTCCCTGGGACAGGGCAACACTGAAGCTTTCTTT; cdr3_aa: CASSSLGQGNTEAFF
clone_size: .; v_call: TRBV18; j_call: TRBJ1-1; d_call: TRBD1; cdr3_nt: TGTGCCAGCTCCAGATCCGGGACAGGGAATGAAGCTTTCTTT; cdr3_aa: CASSRSGTGNEAFF
clone_size: .; v_call: TRBV7-9; j_call: TRBJ2-1; d_call: TRBD2; cdr3_nt: TGTGCCAGCAGTCCAGACACTAGCGGGGGGAGAAACAATGAGCAGTTCTTC; cdr3_aa: CASSPDTSGGRNNEQFF